These T cell receptor beta chains were read from a single sample in a study of control samples from healthy donors and cancer patients. Measured with immunoSEQ multiplex PCR; TCRdb has only the in-frame clones, and not every one. The repertoire holds 100,000 to 150,000 clones, with about 90% as singletons. Specimen: blood. Every receptor here comes from a woman between 50 and 59 years old in good health. Both conserved end residues are part of each CDR3. A D gene is named only where the DNA matches it firmly. A row's size may be missing; if present it is once, few, many or a size class.

TRBJ1-5 | TRBV6-4 | . | 14 | . | TGTGCCAGCAGTCCCGAGTTAAGCAATCAGCCCCAGCATTTT | CASSPELSNQPQHF
TRBJ1-5 | TRBV6-1 | . | 16 | . | TGTGCCAGCAGTGATGGGTGGGGAATGAGCAATCAGCCCCAGCATTTT | CASSDGWGMSNQPQHF
TRBJ2-2 | TRBV2 | . | 14 | . | TGTGCCAGCCTCGTTTTAGGTTTCACCGGGGAGCTGTTTTTT | CASLVLGFTGELFF
TRBJ2-5 | TRBV25-1 | once | 16 | TRBD1 | TGTGCCAGCACCCACCCAGGGGGCGCGAACCAAGAGACCCAGTACTTC | CASTHPGGANQETQYF
TRBJ1-1 | TRBV19 | . | 14 | . | TGTGCCAGTAGTATAGTAGCGCCGAACACTGAAGCTTTCTTT | CASSIVAPNTEAFF
TRBJ2-7 | TRBV11-2 | . | 13 | . | TGTGCCAGCAGCCCGGGACTGCCGTGGGAGCAGTACTTC | CASSPGLPWEQYF
TRBJ1-1 | TRBV10-2 | . | 14 | . | TGCGCCAGCTCAATGAGTGGGCAAAACACTGAAGCTTTCTTT | CASSMSGQNTEAFF
TRBJ1-2 | TRBV9 | . | 14 | TRBD1 | TGTGCCAGCAGCGTAGGAAGGGACAGTGGCGGCTACACCTTC | CASSVGRDSGGYTF
TRBJ1-2 | TRBV12-3/TRBV12-4 | . | 13 | . | TGTGCCAGCAGTTTCGACCTAAACTATGGCTACACCTTC | CASSFDLNYGYTF
TRBJ1-5 | TRBV4-1 | . | 16 | TRBD1 | TGCGCCAGCAGCCAAGGCCCCGACAGGGAAAATGCGGCCCAGCATTTT | CASSQGPDRENAAQHF
TRBJ1-1 | TRBV19 | . | 13 | . | TGTGCCAGTAGTTTCCGCAGGGACACTGAAGCTTTCTTT | CASSFRRDTEAFF
TRBJ1-6 | TRBV3-1/TRBV3-2 | once | 16 | . | TGTGCCAGCAGCCACGGCAGGGACGCTGTTAATTCACCCCTCCACTTT | CASSHGRDAVNSPLHF
TRBJ1-1 | TRBV2 | . | 14 | . | TGTGCCAGCGTAAGGGCACAATTGAACACTGAAGCTTTCTTT | CASVRAQLNTEAFF
TRBJ1-1 | TRBV18 | . | 14 | . | TGTGCCAGCTCACCAGTAGGGGGGAACACTGAAGCTTTCTTT | CASSPVGGNTEAFF
TRBJ1-6 | TRBV15 | . | 16 | TRBD1 | TGTGCCACCAGCTCCTTCACAGGGGGCGTCGATTCACCCCTCCACTTT | CATSSFTGGVDSPLHF
TRBJ1-6 | TRBV19 | . | 17 | TRBD1 | TGTGCCAGTAGTCCCCGGGAGACAGGGGTGGGTGGATCACCCCTCCACTTT | CASSPRETGVGGSPLHF
TRBJ1-1 | TRBV7-5 | . | 10 | . | TGTGCCGGGGGTGACACTGAAGCTTTCTTT | CAGGDTEAFF
TRBJ2-5 | TRBV12-3/TRBV12-4 | . | 13 | . | TGTGCCAGCAGTTTAGGGCAGAAAGAGACCCAGTACTTC | CASSLGQKETQYF
TRBJ1-5 | TRBV27 | . | 12 | . | TGTGCCAGCAGTCCCAATGGGAGGGTCCAGCATTTT | CASSPNGRVQHF
TRBJ2-1 | TRBV3-1/TRBV3-2 | . | 17 | TRBD2 | TGTGCCAGCAGCCCCGGGACTAGCTCTAGCTCCTACAATGAGCAGTTCTTC | CASSPGTSSSSYNEQFF
TRBJ1-1 | TRBV11-2 | . | 15 | . | TGTGCCAGCAGCTTGAGGGGACCGACTAGGACTGAAGCTTTCTTT | CASSLRGPTRTEAFF
TRBJ1-6 | TRBV5-1 | . | 17 | . | TGCGCCAGCAGCTTGGAAGGGGGTCTAAGAAATAATTCACCCCTCCACTTT | CASSLEGGLRNNSPLHF
TRBJ1-2 | TRBV30 | . | 13 | . | TGTGCCTGGTGGCGGGGGGAAAATGGTGGCTACACCTTC | CAWWRGENGGYTF
TRBJ1-1 | TRBV2 | . | 13 | . | TGTGCCAGCAGTGGGGGGGTGGACACTGAAGCTTTCTTT | CASSGGVDTEAFF
TRBJ2-5 | TRBV10-2 | . | 15 | . | TGCGCCAGCAGTGAGTGGGGGACATATCAAGAGACCCAGTACTTC | CASSEWGTYQETQYF
TRBJ1-5 | TRBV19 | . | 15 | TRBD1 | TGTGCCAGTAGTATAGGGGGGACAGTCAATCAGCCCCAGCATTTT | CASSIGGTVNQPQHF
TRBJ1-1 | TRBV3-1/TRBV3-2 | . | 14 | . | TGTGCCAGCACCCGAAAGAGTGAATTAACTGAAGCTTTCTTT | CASTRKSELTEAFF
TRBJ1-2 | TRBV2 | . | 12 | TRBD1 | TGTGCCAGCGCGACAGGGGGCTACGGCTACACCTTC | CASATGGYGYTF
TRBJ1-2 | TRBV10-3 | . | 13 | TRBD1 | TGTGCCACCCAGACAGGGGGCGGCTATGGCTACACCTTC | CATQTGGGYGYTF
TRBJ1-2 | TRBV6-6 | . | 16 | TRBD1 | TGTGCCAGCAGTTACTCGATGACAGGGGGCATCTACGGCTACACCTTC | CASSYSMTGGIYGYTF
TRBJ2-3 | TRBV12-5 | . | 16 | . | TGTGCTAGTGGACCCCGCGAGGCGGAATACACAGATACGCAGTATTTT | CASGPREAEYTDTQYF
TRBJ1-5 | TRBV2 | . | 16 | . | TGTGCCAGCAGTGAAAGGCCACCAGTCATAAGTCAGCCCCAGCATTTT | CASSERPPVISQPQHF
TRBJ2-1 | TRBV6-6 | . | 10 | . | TGTGCCAGCAGAGAAGGCAAGCAGTTCTTC | CASREGKQFF
TRBJ1-1 | TRBV12-3/TRBV12-4 | once | 11 | . | TGTGCCAGCAGTTTCAACACTGAAGCTTTCTTT | CASSFNTEAFF
TRBJ1-6 | TRBV6-6 | . | 15 | . | TGTGCCAGCACCCAAGGGCCCCCGGGAGGTTCACCCCTCCACTTT | CASTQGPPGGSPLHF
TRBJ2-7 | TRBV30 | . | 14 | . | TGTGCCTGGAGTGCCGGCGGGGGCGGGTACGAGCAGTACTTC | CAWSAGGGGYEQYF
TRBJ1-3 | TRBV5-1 | . | 16 | . | TGCGCCAGCAGCCCCGGGGCCCGACACTCTGGAAACACCATATATTTT | CASSPGARHSGNTIYF